What follows are 24 T cell receptor beta chains derived from one specimen sequenced in a study of T cells in women clearing cervical HPV infection. This table comes from immunoSEQ multiplex PCR, and its TCRdb copy is limited to in-frame clones, with some not included. The sample table includes under 40,000 clones. Material: blood buffy coat. These receptors were collected from a woman aged 18-70 years with a cervical HPV16 infection that either progressed to CIN3+ or cleared (not recorded which).

This CDR3 reads CAWSGALDSPLFF. The CDR3 DNA, read in part, is TGTGCCTGGAGTGGGGCTCTTGATTCACCG. This chain joins TRBV30 and TRBJ2-2; no clear D gene. The read stops 3 residues short of the end of the CDR3; the missing end is completed from the germline J gene. This CDR3 has 13 amino acids. Germline V lookup: CDR1 GTSNPN, CDR2 SVGIG (reference sequence). The full variable domain, with the rest looked up from reference TRBV30 and TRBJ2-2, is SQTIHQWPATLVQPVGSPLSLECTVEGTSNPNLYWYRQAAGRGLQLLFYSVGIGQISSEVPQNLSASRPQDRQFILSSKKLLLSDSGFYLCAWSGALDSPLFFGEGSRLTVL.

Points on this clone: The sequenced fragment ends 3 residues before the CDR3 boundary, so the rest is inferred from the germline J gene. The chain has TRBV6-2 or TRBV6-3 and TRBJ1-2, with 7 bases lining up with TRBD1. This CDR3 spans 14 amino acids. Germline CDR1 MNHEY, CDR2 SVGEGT. The CDR3 loop reads CASRTLTGTTGYTF. The CDR3 bases that were read are TGTGCCAGCAGAACCTTGACAGGGACCACGGGC.

On this clone: The missing CDR3 end, 3 residues past where the read stops, is filled in from the germline J gene. V is TRBV6-1 and J is TRBJ1-6; the D gene is possibly TRBD1 (5 bases). V dropped 2 bases and J dropped 7 bases, with 9 bases sitting between them. CDR1 is MNHNS and CDR2 is SASEGT in the germline V gene. The length of the CDR3 is 14 residues. This CDR3 reads CASSERQGNSPLHF. CDR3 bases read: TGTGCCAGCAGTGAAAGGCAGGGAAATTCACCC.

In the case of this clone: With the read ending 3 residues before the CDR3 end, the germline J gene is used to fill in that end. V usage is TRBV19 and J usage is TRBJ1-2; D is uncertain. The CDR3 sequence is 14 residues long. The V end was cut by 1 base, the J end by 2 bases, with 8 bases between. The germline gives CDR1 LNHDA, CDR2 SQIVND (reference sequence). This chain's CDR3 is CASSIGLQNYGYTF. The covered CDR3 bases are TGTGCCAGTAGTATAGGGTTACAGAACTATGGC.

The sequenced part of the CDR3 DNA is TGTGCCAGCAGCATAACCGGACAGAATGGC. Translating gives CASSITGQNG. The full CDR3 reads CASSITGQNGYTF. The rearrangement links TRBV7-9 to TRBJ1-2; D might be TRBD1 (6 bases). The read terminates 3 residues ahead of where the CDR3 ends, so the germline J gene completes it. There are 13 residues in the CDR3. Germline V CDR1 and CDR2: SEHNR, FQNEAQ (reference sequence). Trimming took 5 bases from V and 6 from J, leaving 13 bases between them.

As regards this clone: The DNA ends 3 residues before the CDR3 does, and the rest of the CDR3 is filled in from the germline J gene. The genes are TRBV5-6 and TRBJ2-7, with D possibly being TRBD2 (6 bases). This CDR3 spans 13 amino acids. V was shortened by 6 bases and J by 6 bases, with 16 bases between the two germline ends. Per the germline V gene, CDR1 is SGHDT and CDR2 is YYEEEE. The CDR3 DNA, read in part, is TGTGCCAGCACCGGGTCGGGGAGGTCCGAG. Its protein product is CASTGSGRSE. The entire CDR3 is CASTGSGRSEQYF.

To note about this clone: The CDR3 end lies 3 residues beyond the end of the read and is filled in from the germline J gene. The chain has TRBV7-9 and TRBJ2-7; tentative D call: TRBD1 (6 bases). V lost 5 bases, J lost 6 bases, and 14 bases lay in between. The CDR3 has 13 residues. Germline CDR1 is SEHNR and CDR2 is FQNEAQ (reference sequence). The CDR3 sequence: CASSPPGQPEQYF. CDR3 DNA, as far as it was read: TGTGCCAGCAGCCCCCCGGGACAACCCGAG.

As regards this clone: Read coverage stops 3 residues before the CDR3 terminus; the germline J gene supplies the remainder. The rearrangement joins TRBV18 to TRBJ2-7, with a weak D call TRBD1 (6 bases). The V gene's germline CDR1 is KGHSH and CDR2 LQKENI. V lost 3 bases and J lost 1, with 13 bases in between. CDR3 length: 15 amino acids. The CDR3 loop reads CASSPDSQGSYEQYF. Partial CDR3 DNA: TGTGCCAGCTCACCGGACAGCCAAGGATCCTACGAG.

Points on this clone: The missing CDR3 end, 3 residues past where the read stops, is filled in from the germline J gene. The gene calls are TRBV19 and TRBJ1-4, with D possibly being TRBD1 (6 bases). Germline-derived CDR1 and CDR2 are LNHDA and SQIVND (reference sequence). Trimming took 9 bases from V and 1 from J, leaving 12 bases between them. The CDR3 extends over 14 amino acids. CDR3 sequence: CARQGDVTNEKLFF. CDR3 DNA, as far as it was read: TGTGCCAGACAGGGAGATGTAACTAATGAAAAA.

Regarding this clone: The read finishes 3 residues shy of the CDR3 end, and the germline J gene is used to complete it. The rearrangement joins TRBV7-2 to TRBJ1-2, with D hard to call. Germline V CDR1 and CDR2: SGHTA, FQGNSA. The CDR3 covers 13 residues. CDR3: CASSRQISTDYTF. Incomplete CDR3 DNA: TGTGCCAGCAGTCGACAAATATCGACCGAC. Full variable domain (missing parts from reference TRBV7-2 and TRBJ1-2): GAGVSQSPSNKVTEKGKDVELRCDPISGHTALYWYRQSLGQGLEFLIYFQGNSAPDKSGLPSDRFSAERTGGSVSTLTIQRTQQEDSAVYLCASSRQISTDYTFGSGTRLTVV.

On this clone: The CDR3 end lies 3 residues beyond the end of the read and is filled in from the germline J gene. The chain recombines TRBV30 with TRBJ1-1; no reliable D call. The CDR3 runs 12 residues. Germline CDR1 is GTSNPN and CDR2 is SVGIG (reference sequence). The V end lost 3 bases, the J end lost 0 bases, and 5 bases lay between the germline ends. CDR3 protein: CAWRQMNTEAFF. CDR3 DNA (partial): TGTGCCTGGAGGCAGATGAACACTGAA.

About this clone itself: The DNA ends 3 residues before the CDR3 does, and the rest of the CDR3 is filled in from the germline J gene. V is TRBV19 and J is TRBJ1-2; possible D gene TRBD1, 5 bases. The CDR3 extends over 15 amino acids. CDR1 LNHDA and CDR2 SQIVND come from the germline V gene (reference sequence). CDR3 sequence: CASSLEPGLAVDYTF. CDR3 bases read: TGTGCCAGTAGTCTTGAACCGGGACTAGCAGTCGAC. The full variable domain, in which reference TRBV19 and TRBJ1-2 provide the parts outside the CDR3, is DGGITQSPKYLFRKEGQNVTLSCEQNLNHDAMYWYRQDPGQGLRLIYYSQIVNDFQKGDIAEGYSVSREKKESFPLTVTSAQKNPTAFYLCASSLEPGLAVDYTFGSGTRLTVV.

As regards this clone: Read sequence stops 3 residues before the CDR3 end, and the germline J gene provides the missing end. The chain employs TRBV30 and TRBJ1-2; 11 bases align to TRBD1. Germline V gives CDR1 GTSNPN, CDR2 SVGIG (reference sequence). This CDR3 spans 13 amino acids. The CDR3 sequence is CAWRGDRGFGYTF. The covered CDR3 bases are TGTGCCTGGAGGGGGGACAGGGGGTTCGGC.

As for this clone: The read ends 3 residues before the CDR3 terminus; that terminus is restored from the germline J gene. V and J are TRBV27 and TRBJ1-2; TRBD1 agrees at 8 bases. Germline CDR1 and CDR2: MNHEY and SMNVEV (reference sequence). The CDR3 has 13 residues. J gave up 4 bases and V 2 bases, and 0 bases lay outside the gene matches. The covered CDR3 bases are TGTGCCAGCAGTTTAGGGACAGGCTATGGC. Translated, it gives CASSLGTGYG. The CDR3 reads in full as CASSLGTGYGYTF.

Comment on this clone: The missing CDR3 end, 3 residues past where the read stops, is filled in from the germline J gene. The chain carries TRBV20-1 and TRBJ1-1, with a tentative D call TRBD1 (5 bases). V was clipped by 3 bases and J by 7 bases, with 15 bases between them. Germline assignment: CDR1 DFQATT and CDR2 SNEGSKA (reference sequence). This CDR3 contains 13 residues. The sequenced CDR3 bases are TGCAGTGCTAGGATTGTGGGGCCGAGTGAA. Translated: CSARIVGPSE. The whole CDR3 protein is CSARIVGPSEAFF.

As concerns this clone: The read falls 3 residues short of the CDR3 end, and the missing part is taken from the germline J gene. V gene TRBV11-3 combines with J gene TRBJ2-4, with 8 bases identical to TRBD1. The V gene's germline CDR1 is SGHNT and CDR2 YENEEA. The V and J ends lost 5 bases and 1 base, in that order; junction bases with no gene match: 4. This CDR3 spans 15 amino acids. The CDR3 spells CASSTDREAKNIQYF. The sequenced CDR3 bases are TGTGCCAGCAGCACGGACAGGGAGGCCAAAAACATT. Using reference TRBV11-3 and TRBJ2-4 for the parts outside the CDR3, the full variable domain is EAGVVQSPRYKIIEKKQPVAFWCNPISGHNTLYWYLQNLGQGPELLIRYENEEAVDDSQLPKDRFSAERLKGVDSTLKIQPAELGDSAVYLCASSTDREAKNIQYFGAGTRLSVL.

Note on this clone: The junction departs from the called germline gene at one end, perhaps through a read error. The CDR3 goes on 3 residues after the read ends, and that part is filled in from the germline J gene. This sequence joins TRBV5-6 and TRBJ2-2; D might be TRBD1 (6 bases). Germline CDR1 SGHDT, CDR2 YYEEEE. The CDR3 is 15 amino acids. Incomplete CDR3 DNA: TGTGCCAGCAGATTGGTCAGGGGCGACACCGGGGAG. Its translation: CASRLVRGDTGE. The entire CDR3 reads CASRLVRGDTGELFF.

To note about this clone: Sequencing ends 3 residues short of the CDR3 end; the germline J gene provides the rest. The V call is TRBV20-1, the J call TRBJ2-3; 9 positions match TRBD2. CDR3 length: 15 amino acids. V was clipped by 4 bases and J by 6 bases; unmatched bases: 11. From germline, CDR1 is DFQATT and CDR2 SNEGSKA (reference sequence). The CDR3 DNA, read in part, is TGCAGTGCTACCGTCCCGGCGGGAGGGCTTGATACG. Its protein is CSATVPAGGLDT. The full CDR3 protein is CSATVPAGGLDTQYF.

To note about this clone: Read data end 3 residues before the CDR3 end; the end is taken from the germline J gene. The V and J genes are TRBV7-9 and TRBJ1-1; no reliable D call. The length of the CDR3 is 14 residues. V was pared by 1 base and J by 0 bases, with 6 bases between. Germline V CDR1 and CDR2: SEHNR, FQNEAQ (reference sequence). The DNA read from the CDR3 is TGTGCCAGCAGCTTAGAAGCCTTGAACACTGAA. Its protein is CASSLEALNTE. Given in full, the CDR3 is CASSLEALNTEAFF.

As for this clone: The CDR3 is cut off 3 residues early in the read; its end comes from the germline J gene. The chain combines TRBV20-1 with TRBJ1-6, with no clear D. The CDR3 runs to 13 residues. V was pared by 1 base and J by 8 bases, with 9 bases between. Germline CDR1 is DFQATT and CDR2 is SNEGSKA (reference sequence). The CDR3 bases that were read are TGCAGTGCTAGAGGGTTAAGGGATTCACCC. Translation: CSARGLRDSP. The complete CDR3 reads CSARGLRDSPLHF.

Concerning this clone itself: The CDR3 extends 3 residues past the end of the read, so its final part is completed from the germline J gene. The chain links TRBV20-1 to TRBJ2-1, with 9 bases fitting TRBD2. With 0 bases clipped from V and 6 bases from J, the junction kept 9 bases outside the gene matches. Germline CDR1 and CDR2: DFQATT and SNEGSKA (reference sequence). CDR3 length equals 16 residues. Partial CDR3 DNA: TGCAGTGCTAGAGATCAAAGCGGGGGGACCCTCAATGAG. This translates into CSARDQSGGTLNE. The whole CDR3 protein reads CSARDQSGGTLNEQFF.

Note on this clone: The CDR3 is cut off 3 residues early in the read; its end comes from the germline J gene. The gene calls are TRBV19 and TRBJ1-1; 7 bases fit TRBD1. CDR1 and CDR2 from the germline V gene are LNHDA and SQIVND (reference sequence). This CDR3 is 11 amino acids long. The DNA read from the CDR3 is TGTGCCAGTAGACAGGGGAGGAGG. Its translation is CASRQGRR. The CDR3 as a whole reads CASRQGRRAFF.

On this clone itself: The observed sequence ends 3 residues before the CDR3 terminus, with the missing tail filled in from the germline J gene. The V gene is TRBV20-1, the J gene TRBJ2-7; 13 nucleotides agree with TRBD2. From germline, CDR1 is DFQATT and CDR2 SNEGSKA (reference sequence). CDR3 length: 15 residues. V trimming: 3 bases; J trimming: 3 bases; junction bases outside the gene matches: 5. This chain's CDR3 is CSASGTSGTIYEQYF. The sequenced part of the CDR3 DNA is TGCAGTGCTAGTGGGACTAGCGGGACCATCTACGAG.

A remark on this clone: The observed sequence ends 3 residues before the CDR3 terminus, with the missing tail filled in from the germline J gene. V and J are TRBV7-2 and TRBJ2-4; D is possibly TRBD2 (5 bases). Germline CDR1 SGHTA, CDR2 FQGNSA. The CDR3 length is 14 residues. The CDR3 loop is CASSLARASYGQYF. The covered CDR3 bases are TGTGCCAGCAGCTTAGCGCGGGCAAGCTATGGT.